Below, one T cell receptor beta chain is given with its context. Its target is not known. The sample belongs to a study of cytomegalovirus exposure and HLA in healthy donors. PCR was performed using 60 Vbeta and 13 Jbeta primers. Assay: immunoSEQ multiplex PCR; the TCRdb copy retains only in-frame clones and omits some. The table records a few hundred thousand clones, under 80% of them present only once. General observations from the study: The authors listed roughly 150 TCR beta chains as cytomegalovirus-associated.

The V end was cut by 5 bases, the J end by 6 bases, with 11 bases between. The V gene's germline CDR1 is GTSNPN and CDR2 SVGIG (reference sequence). The CDR3 has 13 residues. Sequenced material: PBMCs. This clonotype was obtained from a female donor in good health and CMV-seronegative. The chain joins TRBV30 to TRBJ1-6; D might be TRBD1 (5 bases). The CDR3 DNA sequence: TGTGCCTGGGACGGGGGTCTTAATTCACCCCTCCACTTT. It specifies CAWDGGLNSPLHF.